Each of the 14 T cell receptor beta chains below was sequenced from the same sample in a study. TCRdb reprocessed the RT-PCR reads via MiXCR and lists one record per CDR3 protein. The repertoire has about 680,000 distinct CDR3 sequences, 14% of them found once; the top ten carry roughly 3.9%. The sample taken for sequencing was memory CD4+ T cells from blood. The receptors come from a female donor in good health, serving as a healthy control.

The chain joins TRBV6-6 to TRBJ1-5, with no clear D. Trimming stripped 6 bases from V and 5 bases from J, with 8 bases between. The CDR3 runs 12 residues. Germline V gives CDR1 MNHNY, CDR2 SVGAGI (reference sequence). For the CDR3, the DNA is TGTGCCAGCAGGATCGGGGATCAGCCCCAGCATTTT. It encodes CASRIGDQPQHF.

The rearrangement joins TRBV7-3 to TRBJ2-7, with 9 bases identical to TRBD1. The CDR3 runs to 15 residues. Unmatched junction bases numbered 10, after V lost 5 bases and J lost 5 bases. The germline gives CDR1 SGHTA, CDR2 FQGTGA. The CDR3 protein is CASSRTGVDPHEQYF. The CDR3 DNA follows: TGTGCCAGCAGCAGGACAGGGGTCGATCCCCACGAGCAGTACTTC.

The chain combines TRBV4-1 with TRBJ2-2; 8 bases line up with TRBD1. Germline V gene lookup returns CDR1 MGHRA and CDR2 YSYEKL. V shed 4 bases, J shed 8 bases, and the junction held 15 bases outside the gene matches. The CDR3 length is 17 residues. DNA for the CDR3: TGCGCCAGCAGCCGACCCGGACAGGGAATGAACATTGGGGAGCTGTTTTTT. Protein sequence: CASSRPGQGMNIGELFF.

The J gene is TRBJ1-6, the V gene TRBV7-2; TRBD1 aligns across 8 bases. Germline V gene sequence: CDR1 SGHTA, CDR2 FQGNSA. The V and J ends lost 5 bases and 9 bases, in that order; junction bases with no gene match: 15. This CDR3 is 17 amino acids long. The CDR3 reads CASSRQFIQGVISPLHF. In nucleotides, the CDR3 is TGTGCCAGCAGCCGCCAGTTTATACAGGGGGTAATTTCACCCCTCCACTTT.

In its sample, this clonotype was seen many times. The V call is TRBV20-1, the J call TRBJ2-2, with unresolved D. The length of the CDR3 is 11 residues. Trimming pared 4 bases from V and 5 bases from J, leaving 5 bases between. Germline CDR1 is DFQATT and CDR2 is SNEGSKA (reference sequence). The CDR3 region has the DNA TGCAGTGCTACACGGACCGGGGAGCTGTTTTTT. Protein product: CSATRTGELFF.

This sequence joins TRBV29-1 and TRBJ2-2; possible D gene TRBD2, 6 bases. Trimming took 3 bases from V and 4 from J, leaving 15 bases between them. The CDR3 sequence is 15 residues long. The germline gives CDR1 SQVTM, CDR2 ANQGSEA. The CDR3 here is CSVDQSGVGTGELFF. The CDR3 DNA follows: TGCAGCGTTGATCAGTCGGGGGTGGGCACCGGGGAGCTGTTTTTT.

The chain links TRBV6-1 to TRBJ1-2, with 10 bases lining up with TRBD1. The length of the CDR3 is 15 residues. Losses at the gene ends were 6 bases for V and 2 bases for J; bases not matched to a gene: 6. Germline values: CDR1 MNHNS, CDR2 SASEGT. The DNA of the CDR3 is TGTGCCAGCAGGCCCGGACAGGGGGGCAACTATGGCTACACCTTC. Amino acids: CASRPGQGGNYGYTF.

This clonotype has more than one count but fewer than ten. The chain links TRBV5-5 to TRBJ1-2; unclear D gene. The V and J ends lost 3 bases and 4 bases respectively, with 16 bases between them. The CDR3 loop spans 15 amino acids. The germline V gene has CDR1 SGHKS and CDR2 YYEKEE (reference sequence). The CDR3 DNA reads TGTGCCAGCAGCTCAACCGCGGGTGGACTCTATGGCTACACCTTC. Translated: CASSSTAGGLYGYTF.

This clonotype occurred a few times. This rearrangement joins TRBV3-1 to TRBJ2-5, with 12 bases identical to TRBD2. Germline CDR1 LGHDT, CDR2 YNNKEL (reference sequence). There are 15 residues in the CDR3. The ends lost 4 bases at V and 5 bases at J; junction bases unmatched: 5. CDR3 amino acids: CASSPSGGASETQYF. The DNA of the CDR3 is TGTGCCAGCAGCCCTAGCGGGGGGGCCTCCGAGACCCAGTACTTC.

DNA of the CDR3: TGTGCCAGCAGTGGTGGCCTAGGAGGCATGAACACTGAAGCTTTCTTT. Its translation is CASSGGLGGMNTEAFF. The chain employs TRBV12-3 or TRBV12-4 and TRBJ1-1; the D is unclear. The germline V and J ends were trimmed by 5 bases and 0 bases, with 16 bases remaining between them. The CDR3 totals 16 residues.

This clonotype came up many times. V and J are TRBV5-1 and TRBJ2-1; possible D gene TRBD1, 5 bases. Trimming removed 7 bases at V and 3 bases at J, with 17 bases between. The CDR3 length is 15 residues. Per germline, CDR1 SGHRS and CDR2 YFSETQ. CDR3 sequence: CASVPGQGLYNEQFF. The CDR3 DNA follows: TGCGCCAGCGTCCCCGGGCAGGGCCTCTACAATGAGCAGTTCTTC.

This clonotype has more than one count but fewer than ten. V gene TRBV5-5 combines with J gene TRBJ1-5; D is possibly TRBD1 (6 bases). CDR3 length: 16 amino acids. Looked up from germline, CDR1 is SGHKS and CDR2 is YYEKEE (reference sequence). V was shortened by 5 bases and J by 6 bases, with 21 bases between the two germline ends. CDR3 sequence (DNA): TGTGCCAGCAGTCCTCAGGTAGTGGGGGCAGGTCAGCCCCAGCATTTT. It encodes CASSPQVVGAGQPQHF.

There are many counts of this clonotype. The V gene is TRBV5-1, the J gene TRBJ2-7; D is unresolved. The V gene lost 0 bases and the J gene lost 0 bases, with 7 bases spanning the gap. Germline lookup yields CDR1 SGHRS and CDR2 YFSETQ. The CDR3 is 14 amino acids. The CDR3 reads CASSLVVTSYEQYF. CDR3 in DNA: TGCGCCAGCAGCTTGGTTGTCACCTCCTACGAGCAGTACTTC.

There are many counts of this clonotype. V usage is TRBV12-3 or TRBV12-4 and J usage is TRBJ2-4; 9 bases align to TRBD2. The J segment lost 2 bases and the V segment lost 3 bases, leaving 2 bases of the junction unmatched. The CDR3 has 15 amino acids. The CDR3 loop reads CASSFLAGSKNIQYF. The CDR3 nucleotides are TGTGCCAGCAGTTTTCTAGCGGGATCCAAAAACATTCAGTACTTC.